This T cell receptor beta chain was captured in a study of blood T cell repertoires in COVID-19. The wider study: Samples taken during acute and convalescent COVID-19 were collected in the United States, Italy and Spain. T cells, B-cell-depleted T cells, or PBMCs provided the cDNA or gDNA that served as material.

In the original workflow: The assay estimated nucleated cells by amplifying reference gene primers. The table came from immunoSEQ multiplex PCR; TCRdb's copy has only in-frame clones and leaves some out. That table gives V, J and clone size, and the DNA gave D and trimming. The data contain some 190,000 clones, 80% of them singletons. Trimming stripped 3 bases from V and 0 bases from J, with 19 bases between. The CDR3 totals 18 residues. Germline assignment: CDR1 SGHAT and CDR2 FQNNGV. This TCR was sampled from a man aged 60 to 75 with acute or convalescent COVID-19. V and J are TRBV11-2 and TRBJ2-3; possibly TRBD1 for D (6 bases). Sequenced sample: peripheral blood. The DNA of the CDR3 is TGTGCCAGCAGCTTGGTCGGGCCCCTGGGGGCTAGCACAGATACGCAGTATTTT. This encodes CASSLVGPLGASTDTQYF.